The 20 T cell receptor beta chains in this list originate from one sample, sequenced in a study of identical twins. Each CDR3 protein is one row after TCRdb ran MiXCR on the 5' RACE reads. Among 690,000 or so distinct CDR3 sequences listed, 8.6% were seen once. These records were also assigned to another study, of yellow fever vaccine responses in identical twins.

Material for sequencing was PBMCs. All receptors derive from a woman aged 18-30 years in good health.

J is TRBJ2-3 and V is TRBV25-1, with D perhaps matching TRBD1 (6 bases). Trimming shortened V by 4 bases and J by 2 bases, and 13 bases separated the two germline ends. The CDR3 extends over 15 amino acids. Germline CDR1 is MGHDK and CDR2 is SYGVNS. CDR3 amino acids: CASSGDISNTDTQYF. The CDR3 DNA sequence: TGTGCCAGCAGTGGGGACATATCCAACACAGATACGCAGTATTTT. Full variable domain (remainder filled in from reference TRBV25-1 and TRBJ2-3): EADIYQTPRYLVIGTGKKITLECSQTMGHDKMYWYQQDPGMELHLIHYSYGVNSTEKGDLSSESTVSRIRTEHFPLTLESARPSHTSQYLCASSGDISNTDTQYFGPGTRLTVL.

Many counts were recorded for this clonotype. This chain joins TRBV5-1 and TRBJ2-2; D might be TRBD1 or TRBD2, each matching 5 bases. V lost 4 bases and J lost 4, with 8 bases in between. Germline V lookup: CDR1 SGHRS, CDR2 YFSETQ. This CDR3 comprises 13 residues. CDR3 sequence (DNA): TGCGCCAGCAGCGGGGGATTCACCGGGGAGCTGTTTTTT. This encodes CASSGGFTGELFF.

This clonotype was counted a few times. The V and J genes are TRBV29-1 and TRBJ2-3; 8 nucleotides agree with TRBD1. V lost 7 bases and J lost 2; bases outside the gene matches: 11. CDR3 length equals 15 residues. Germline values: CDR1 SQVTM, CDR2 ANQGSEA. The CDR3 DNA reads as TGCAGCGCCACAGGACAGGGCGGTTTCACAGATACGCAGTATTTT. This translates into CSATGQGGFTDTQYF.

J is TRBJ2-7 and V is TRBV3-1; tentatively, D is TRBD2 (7 bases). Germline assignment: CDR1 LGHDT and CDR2 YNNKEL (reference sequence). V lost 4 bases to trimming and J lost 7 bases, with 23 bases between them. CDR3 length: 16 amino acids. This CDR3 reads CASSPRGLRGRGEQYF. The CDR3 DNA follows: TGTGCCAGCAGCCCCCGGGGTTTGCGGGGGCGGGGGGAGCAGTACTTC.

This clonotype showed up just a few times. J is TRBJ1-1 and V is TRBV20-1; tentatively, D is TRBD1 (5 bases). The CDR3 consists of 12 residues. From germline, CDR1 is DFQATT and CDR2 SNEGSKA (reference sequence). V lost 0 bases and J lost 7, with 9 bases in between. The CDR3 coding sequence is TGCAGTGCTAGAGATTGGGGGAATGAAGCTTTCTTT. As protein: CSARDWGNEAFF.

This clonotype was recorded at least ten times. The chain combines TRBV7-8 with TRBJ2-2; D is undetermined. CDR1 and CDR2 from the germline V gene are SGHVS and FQNEAQ. The CDR3 totals 14 residues. Trimming took 2 bases from V and 3 from J, leaving 7 bases between them. CDR3 sequence: CASSLSFDTGELFF. CDR3 nucleotide sequence: TGTGCCAGCAGCTTAAGTTTCGACACCGGGGAGCTGTTTTTT.

The chain joins TRBV20-1 to TRBJ2-3; the match to TRBD2 covers 11 bases. Trimming took 4 bases from V and 4 from J; bases not matched to a gene: 7. The CDR3 sequence is 15 residues long. Germline lookup yields CDR1 DFQATT and CDR2 SNEGSKA (reference sequence). The CDR3 spells CSAIILAGVPDTQYF. The CDR3 region has the DNA TGCAGTGCTATCATACTAGCGGGGGTACCAGATACGCAGTATTTT.

This clonotype was picked up a small number of times. This chain uses TRBV7-6 with TRBJ1-1; D gene ambiguous. CDR1 and CDR2 from the germline V gene are SGHVS and FNYEAQ. The V and J ends lost 4 bases and 5 bases respectively, with 14 bases between them. This CDR3 has 14 amino acids. For the CDR3, the DNA is TGTGCCAGCAGCTCCCTCGGCCCAGGAACTGAAGCTTTCTTT. Encoded protein: CASSSLGPGTEAFF. The variable domain in full, completed from reference TRBV7-6 and TRBJ1-1, reads GAGVSQSPRYKVTKRGQDVALRCDPISGHVSLYWYRQALGQGPEFLTYFNYEAQQDKSGLPNDRFSAERPEGSISTLTIQRTEQRDSAMYRCASSSLGPGTEAFFGQGTRLTVV.

The V call is TRBV21-1, the J call TRBJ1-5. TRBV21-1 is an annotated pseudogene. The CDR3 runs to 13 residues. CDR3 sequence reads: CASSKGFNQPQHF. The CDR3 DNA sequence: TGTGCCAGCAGCAAAGGGTTCAATCAGCCCCAGCATTTT.

The table lists this clonotype with a few counts. This sequence joins TRBV15 and TRBJ2-2; D is perhaps TRBD1 (5 bases). V lost 1 base, J lost 3 bases, and 9 bases lay in between. Germline assignment: CDR1 LNHNV and CDR2 YYDKDF (reference sequence). This CDR3 region has 15 residues. CDR3 nucleotides: TGTGCCACCAGCAGAGGTGACAGCTACACCGGGGAGCTGTTTTTT. This gives the protein CATSRGDSYTGELFF.

This chain joins TRBV3-1 and TRBJ2-1; D perhaps matches TRBD2 (5 bases). Germline assignment: CDR1 LGHDT and CDR2 YNNKEL (reference sequence). V dropped 1 base and J dropped 0 bases, with 10 bases sitting between them. CDR3 length equals 16 residues. In DNA form, the CDR3 reads TGTGCCAGCAGCCAAGGCGCTAGCAGCTCCTACAATGAGCAGTTCTTC. Residues: CASSQGASSSYNEQFF.

There are many counts of this clonotype. This chain joins TRBV12-3 or TRBV12-4 and TRBJ1-5; no clear D gene. There are 12 residues in the CDR3. The germline V and J ends were trimmed by 2 bases and 6 bases, with 5 bases remaining between them. The CDR3 region is CASSLLGQPQHF. DNA for the CDR3: TGTGCCAGCAGTTTATTGGGTCAGCCCCAGCATTTT.

The V gene is TRBV9, the J gene TRBJ2-7, with D unclear. Germline CDR1 and CDR2: SGDLS and YYNGEE. CDR3 length: 14 amino acids. V was cut by 3 bases and J by 2 bases, with 12 bases left in between. The CDR3 reads CASSADAATYEQYF. For the CDR3, the DNA is TGTGCCAGCAGCGCGGACGCCGCGACCTACGAGCAGTACTTC. The entire variable domain, with the rest obtained from reference TRBV9 and TRBJ2-7, is as follows: DSGVTQTPKHLITATGQRVTLRCSPRSGDLSVYWYQQSLDQGLQFLIQYYNGEERAKGNILERFSAQQFPDLHSELNLSSLELGDSALYFCASSADAATYEQYFGPGTRLTVT.

This clonotype showed up just a few times. The V and J genes are TRBV2 and TRBJ2-3, with D hard to call. CDR1 SNHLY and CDR2 FYNNEI come from the germline V gene. V lost 10 bases to trimming and J lost 0 bases, with 11 bases between them. The CDR3 is made up of 13 amino acids. The CDR3: CATKWGSTDTQYF. The CDR3, as DNA: TGTGCCACGAAGTGGGGAAGCACAGATACGCAGTATTTT.

This sequence joins TRBV6-2 or TRBV6-3 and TRBJ2-1; 10 bases map to TRBD1. Germline CDR1 and CDR2: MNHEY and SVGEGT. Trimming at V came to 5 bases and at J to 4 bases, leaving 14 bases not matched to a gene. This CDR3 spans 18 amino acids. This CDR3 is CASSTPGQGMRLYNEQFF. The CDR3 nucleotides read TGTGCCAGCAGTACGCCGGGACAGGGGATGAGATTATACAATGAGCAGTTCTTC.

The chain links TRBV20-1 to TRBJ1-1, with D perhaps matching TRBD1 (6 bases). The V gene's germline CDR1 is DFQATT and CDR2 SNEGSKA (reference sequence). Trimming took off 5 bases at V and 6 bases at J, with 16 bases between the two ends. The CDR3 is 13 residues long. CDR3 in DNA: TGCAGTGCTTCAGGGGATTGGGGGTCTGAAGCTTTCTTT. As protein: CSASGDWGSEAFF.

This clonotype was recorded many times. V is TRBV9 and J is TRBJ2-7; the match to TRBD1 covers 7 bases. V lost 2 bases to trimming and J lost 1 base; unmatched junction nucleotides: 9. This CDR3 comprises 16 residues. In germline, CDR1 is SGDLS, CDR2 YYNGEE. This CDR3 reads CASSVGHGTVSYEQYF. The DNA for the CDR3 is TGTGCCAGCAGCGTTGGGCATGGGACAGTATCCTACGAGCAGTACTTC.

This clonotype occurred many times. The J gene is TRBJ2-7, the V gene TRBV2, with D uncertain. Trimming removed 6 bases from V and 3 bases from J, with 9 bases in between. This CDR3 contains 12 residues. Germline V gene data show CDR1 as SNHLY and CDR2 as FYNNEI. In nucleotides, the CDR3 is TGTGCCAGCAGCCCGAGGTTCTACGAGCAGTACTTC. Residues: CASSPRFYEQYF. Combining the CDR3 with reference TRBV2 and TRBJ2-7 gives the whole variable domain EPEVTQTPSHQVTQMGQEVILRCVPISNHLYFYWYRQILGQKVEFLVSFYNNEISEKSEIFDDQFSVERPDGSNFTLKIRSTKLEDSAMYFCASSPRFYEQYFGPGTRLTVT.

This clonotype came up a few times. The CDR3 sequence is CASTIVKDRAYEQYF. As DNA, the CDR3 is TGTGCCAGCACCATTGTCAAGGACAGGGCGTACGAGCAGTACTTC. This chain links TRBV11-2 with TRBJ2-7, with TRBD1 matching over 8 bases. V lost 7 bases and J lost 4; bases outside the gene matches: 12. CDR1 SGHAT and CDR2 FQNNGV come from the germline V gene. The CDR3 runs to 15 residues. Combining the CDR3 with reference TRBV11-2 and TRBJ2-7 gives the whole variable domain EAGVAQSPRYKIIEKRQSVAFWCNPISGHATLYWYQQILGQGPKLLIQFQNNGVVDDSQLPKDRFSAERLKGVDSTLKIQPAKLEDSAVYLCASTIVKDRAYEQYFGPGTRLTVT.

V is TRBV20-1 and J is TRBJ2-1, with 8 bases that match TRBD2. This CDR3 region has 18 residues. Germline trimming cut 3 bases from V and 4 bases from J; bases unmatched to any gene: 17. In germline, CDR1 is DFQATT, CDR2 SNEGSKA (reference sequence). The CDR3 here is CSASPRHKLADLYNEQFF. CDR3 nucleotides: TGCAGTGCTAGCCCAAGACATAAACTAGCGGACCTGTACAATGAGCAGTTCTTC.